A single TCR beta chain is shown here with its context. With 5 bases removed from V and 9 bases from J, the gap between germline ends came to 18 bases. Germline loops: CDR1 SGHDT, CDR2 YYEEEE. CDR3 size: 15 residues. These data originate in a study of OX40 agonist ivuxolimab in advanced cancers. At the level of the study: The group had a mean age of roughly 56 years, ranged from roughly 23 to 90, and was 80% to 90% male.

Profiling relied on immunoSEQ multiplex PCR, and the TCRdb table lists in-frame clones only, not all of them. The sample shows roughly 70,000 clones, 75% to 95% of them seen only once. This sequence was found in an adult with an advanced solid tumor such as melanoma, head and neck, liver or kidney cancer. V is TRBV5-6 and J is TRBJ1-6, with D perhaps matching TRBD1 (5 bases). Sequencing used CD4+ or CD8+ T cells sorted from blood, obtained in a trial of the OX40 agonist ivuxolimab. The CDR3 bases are TGTGCCAGCAGGAACCATAACCAGGGAAGTTCACCCCTCCACTTT. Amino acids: CASRNHNQGSSPLHF.